These T cell receptor beta chains were read from a single sample in a study of blood T cell repertoires in COVID-19. TCRdb's table, derived via immunoSEQ multiplex PCR, lists solely in-frame clones and lacks some. The sample gives roughly 52,000 clones, roughly 85% of which show up once; roughly 13% is in the top ten. Sequencing was performed on peripheral blood. The receptor source for this set is a human donor in a cohort sampled during active COVID-19. The CDR3 runs from the conserved cysteine through the conserved F or W. A D gene is named only where the DNA matches it firmly. Clone size is stated in some rows and not others, as once, few, many or a class when expanded.

CDR3 protein	CDR3 DNA	D gene	V gene	J gene	clone size	CDR3 length
CASTSGRAVYEQYF	TGTGCCAGCACTAGCGGGAGGGCCGTTTACGAGCAGTACTTC	TRBD2	TRBV7-2	TRBJ2-7	-	14
CSVEDWSSGSLEQFF	TGCAGCGTTGAAGATTGGAGTAGCGGGAGTCTTGAGCAGTTCTTC	TRBD2	TRBV29-1	TRBJ2-1	-	15
CASTPSTGNPYEQYF	TGCGCCAGCACACCTTCGACAGGGAATCCCTACGAGCAGTACTTC	TRBD1	TRBV5-1	TRBJ2-7	-	15
CASSLHRGGGEQYF	TGTGCCAGCAGTTTACACCGGGGGGGAGGCGAGCAGTACTTC	TRBD2	TRBV28	TRBJ2-7	-	14
CASSPTSAGDQPQHF	TGTGCCAGCTCACCGACCTCGGCGGGCGATCAGCCCCAGCATTTT	-	TRBV18	TRBJ1-5	once	15
CASSQEGRGWDSLDEQFF	TGTGCCAGCAGCCAAGAGGGGAGGGGTTGGGACTCCCTGGATGAGCAGTTCTTC	TRBD2	TRBV14	TRBJ2-1	once	18
CASSILRNTGELFF	TGTGCCAGTAGTATACTGAGGAACACCGGGGAGCTGTTTTTT	-	TRBV19	TRBJ2-2	-	14
CASSAAGAIPTDTQYF	TGTGCCAGCAGCGCTGCTGGGGCCATTCCAACAGATACGCAGTATTTT	-	TRBV9	TRBJ2-3	-	16
CASSLWGLVETQYF	TGTGCCAGCAGTTTATGGGGGCTAGTCGAGACCCAGTACTTC	-	TRBV28	TRBJ2-5	-	14
CASSTRDRRPDTQYF	TGTGCCAGCAGCACCCGGGACAGGAGACCAGATACGCAGTATTTT	TRBD1	TRBV28	TRBJ2-3	-	15
CASSEEAHTEAFF	TGTGCCAGCAGTGAGGAGGCCCACACTGAAGCTTTCTTT	-	TRBV2	TRBJ1-1	-	13
CASSGRIAADYEQYF	TGCGCCAGCAGCGGGAGAATAGCGGCCGACTACGAGCAGTACTTC	-	TRBV5-1	TRBJ2-7	-	15
CAWSPPSSGRSTDTQYF	TGTGCCTGGAGTCCCCCCTCTAGCGGGAGATCCACAGATACGCAGTATTTT	TRBD2	TRBV30	TRBJ2-3	-	17
CAISEWGEFLETQYF	TGTGCCATCAGTGAGTGGGGAGAGTTCCTAGAGACCCAGTACTTC	-	TRBV10-3	TRBJ2-5	few	15
CASSRRTSGRINEQFF	TGCGCCAGCAGCCGTCGGACTAGCGGGAGAATCAATGAGCAGTTCTTC	TRBD2	TRBV5-1	TRBJ2-1	-	16
CASSLGTSGYEQYF	TGTGCCAGCAGCCTGGGGACTAGCGGCTACGAGCAGTACTTC	TRBD2	TRBV5-6	TRBJ2-7	-	14
CASSGQGTGGEKLFF	TGTGCCAGCAGCGGCCAAGGGACAGGCGGGGAAAAACTGTTTTTT	TRBD1	TRBV6-5	TRBJ1-4	-	15